These 24 T cell receptor beta chains share one sample of origin, sequenced in a study of T cells after yellow fever vaccination. TCRdb reprocessed the 5' RACE reads with MiXCR, giving one entry per CDR3 protein. The repertoire includes hundreds of thousands of distinct CDR3 sequences, more than 9% of them detected once, and 15% sits in the top ten. The sequencing here drew on PBMCs, taken on the day of the yellow fever booster vaccination. These receptor sequences come from a young man who received the YFV17D yellow fever vaccine.

This clonotype was found many times. The chain joins TRBV7-9 to TRBJ2-1; 7 bases agree with TRBD1. The germline V gene encodes CDR1 SEHNR and CDR2 FQNEAQ (reference sequence). The V gene end was trimmed by 5 bases and the J gene end by 10 bases; junction bases not matched to a gene: 5. This CDR3 region has 12 residues. The CDR3 nucleotides read TGTGCCAGCAGCCGAGGGGGCCCCGAGCAGTTCTTC. This encodes CASSRGGPEQFF.

The rearrangement uses TRBV12-3 or TRBV12-4 and TRBJ2-5; D not certain. V was clipped by 6 bases and J by 2 bases, with 13 bases between them. The CDR3 spans 14 residues. The DNA of the CDR3 is TGTGCCAGCAGCTTGAGACGGCGGCAAGAGACCCAGTACTTC. Its protein product is CASSLRRRQETQYF.

This clonotype was counted only a few times. The chain uses TRBV20-1 and TRBJ2-7; a possible D gene is TRBD2 (7 bases). The V end was cut by 0 bases, the J end by 3 bases, with 18 bases between. The germline V gene encodes CDR1 DFQATT and CDR2 SNEGSKA (reference sequence). The length of the CDR3 is 16 residues. The CDR3, as DNA: TGCAGTGCTAGAGAAGGGGGGGCGACGATCGGCTACGAGCAGTACTTC. It specifies CSAREGGATIGYEQYF.

V usage is TRBV28 and J usage is TRBJ2-7; D ambiguous. The CDR3 runs to 15 residues. Looked up from germline, CDR1 is MDHEN and CDR2 is SYDVKM. Trimming pared 5 bases from V and 5 bases from J, leaving 19 bases between. The CDR3 nucleotides read TGTGCCAGCAGTGCCCCCGGGCCTCGATCCCACGAGCAGTACTTC. This sequence encodes CASSAPGPRSHEQYF.

The V gene is TRBV29-1, the J gene TRBJ1-1; 10 nucleotides match TRBD1. V lost 2 bases, J lost 10 bases, and 10 bases stayed unmatched. The CDR3 totals 14 residues. Germline assignment: CDR1 SQVTM and CDR2 ANQGSEA. CDR3 in amino acids: CSVESPGQGSRAFF. The CDR3 bases are TGCAGCGTTGAATCTCCGGGACAGGGGTCGCGAGCTTTCTTT.

This clonotype has a handful of counts. The chain has TRBV2 and TRBJ2-3; 7 nucleotides match TRBD2. Germline lookup yields CDR1 SNHLY and CDR2 FYNNEI. V shed 2 bases, J shed 4 bases, and the junction held 15 bases outside the gene matches. The CDR3 runs 18 residues. CDR3 residues: CASSERGSAGASSDTQYF. CDR3 DNA: TGTGCCAGCAGTGAACGGGGTTCGGCGGGAGCGTCGTCAGATACGCAGTATTTT.

CDR3 in amino acids: CASSLTVDNEQFF. Written as DNA, the CDR3 is TGTGCCAGCAGCTTAACGGTGGACAATGAGCAGTTCTTC. The J gene is TRBJ2-1, the V gene TRBV7-3; the D is unclear. The CDR3 covers 13 residues. Trimming left V 0 bases short and J 5 bases short, with 5 bases between. CDR1 is SGHTA and CDR2 is FQGTGA in the germline V gene.

In this sample, this clonotype turned up a few times. The chain employs TRBV5-1 and TRBJ2-2, with D perhaps TRBD2 (5 bases). Per the germline V gene, CDR1 is SGHRS and CDR2 is YFSETQ. Deletions cut 6 bases from V and 4 bases from J, with 7 bases between. The CDR3 runs 12 residues. DNA for the CDR3: TGCGCCAGCACCGGAGGCACCGGGGAGCTGTTTTTT. It encodes CASTGGTGELFF. The variable domain in full, with the rest retrieved from reference TRBV5-1 and TRBJ2-2, is KAGVTQTPRYLIKTRGQQVTLSCSPISGHRSVSWYQQTPGQGLQFLFEYFSETQRNKGNFPGRFSGRQFSNSRSEMNVSTLELGDSALYLCASTGGTGELFFGEGSRLTVL.

CDR3 bases: TGTGCCTGGACGACAGGGGCTTATGACATTCAGTACTTC. Its translation: CAWTTGAYDIQYF. This chain uses TRBV30 with TRBJ2-4, with TRBD1 identical over 8 bases. CDR1 GTSNPN and CDR2 SVGIG come from the germline V gene (reference sequence). V was pared by 4 bases and J by 8 bases, with 7 bases of the junction left unmatched. The CDR3 is 13 residues long.

The chain has TRBV7-2 and TRBJ2-1; the D gene could be TRBD1 or TRBD2 (5 bases each). Germline values: CDR1 SGHTA, CDR2 FQGNSA. Trimming removed 1 base at V and 10 bases at J, with 11 bases between. The CDR3 contains 13 residues. The CDR3 here is CASSLERGWEQFF. CDR3 in DNA: TGTGCCAGCAGCTTAGAGAGGGGCTGGGAGCAGTTCTTC. Full variable domain (missing parts from reference TRBV7-2 and TRBJ2-1): GAGVSQSPSNKVTEKGKDVELRCDPISGHTALYWYRQSLGQGLEFLIYFQGNSAPDKSGLPSDRFSAERTGGSVSTLTIQRTQQEDSAVYLCASSLERGWEQFFGPGTRLTVL.

The chain is built from TRBV2 and TRBJ2-1; 11 bases are a match to TRBD2. Looked up from germline, CDR1 is SNHLY and CDR2 is FYNNEI. The CDR3 runs 15 residues. The trim removed 6 bases at V and 13 bases at J, leaving 14 bases unmatched. The CDR3 spells CASREVAGGSLPQFF. The CDR3 DNA reads TGTGCCAGCAGGGAGGTAGCGGGAGGGAGTCTCCCCCAGTTCTTC. The complete variable domain, with remaining parts taken from reference TRBV2 and TRBJ2-1, reads EPEVTQTPSHQVTQMGQEVILRCVPISNHLYFYWYRQILGQKVEFLVSFYNNEISEKSEIFDDQFSVERPDGSNFTLKIRSTKLEDSAMYFCASREVAGGSLPQFFGPGTRLTVL.

This chain links TRBV20-1 with TRBJ2-1; TRBD2 matches at 9 bases. The CDR3 extends over 17 amino acids. Per the germline V gene, CDR1 is DFQATT and CDR2 is SNEGSKA (reference sequence). The J segment lost 3 bases and the V segment lost 0 bases, leaving 9 bases of the junction unmatched. The CDR3 nucleotides read TGCAGTGCTAGAGATTGGGCTACTAGCGGGTACTACAATGAGCAGTTCTTC. It is translated as CSARDWATSGYYNEQFF.

This clonotype showed up just a few times. The genes are TRBV5-1 and TRBJ2-3; TRBD2 agrees at 10 bases. This CDR3 region has 17 residues. The V gene's germline CDR1 is SGHRS and CDR2 YFSETQ. Trimming took 1 base from V and 0 from J; bases not matched to a gene: 5. CDR3 region: CASSLPRTSGSTDTQYF. The DNA of the CDR3 is TGCGCCAGCAGCTTGCCCCGGACTAGCGGAAGCACAGATACGCAGTATTTT.

The J gene is TRBJ2-6, the V gene TRBV5-1, with D hard to call. Trimming shortened V by 4 bases and J by 0 bases, and 11 bases separated the two germline ends. CDR1 and CDR2 (germline): SGHRS, YFSETQ. The CDR3 contains 16 residues. The CDR3 DNA sequence: TGCGCCAGCAGCCCCCCTTCGAGCTCTGGGGCCAACGTCCTGACTTTC. Translation: CASSPPSSSGANVLTF. Drawing the rest from reference TRBV5-1 and TRBJ2-6, the complete variable domain is KAGVTQTPRYLIKTRGQQVTLSCSPISGHRSVSWYQQTPGQGLQFLFEYFSETQRNKGNFPGRFSGRQFSNSRSEMNVSTLELGDSALYLCASSPPSSSGANVLTFGAGSRLTVL.

Only a few counts were recorded for this clonotype. The V and J genes are TRBV18 and TRBJ1-2; unclear D gene. The CDR3 totals 14 residues. V dropped 3 bases and J dropped 2 bases, with 10 bases sitting between them. Germline V gene sequence: CDR1 KGHSH, CDR2 LQKENI. CDR3 coding DNA: TGTGCCAGCTCACCGGGCATATCCAACTATGGCTACACCTTC. Protein: CASSPGISNYGYTF.

This clonotype was recorded a few times. J is TRBJ2-1 and V is TRBV20-1, with 10 positions matching TRBD2. The CDR3 loop spans 14 amino acids. Looked up from germline, CDR1 is DFQATT and CDR2 is SNEGSKA (reference sequence). V was clipped by 5 bases and J by 0 bases; unmatched bases: 1. Written as DNA, the CDR3 is TGCAGTGCTTGGACTAGCGGCTCCTACAATGAGCAGTTCTTC. Translating gives CSAWTSGSYNEQFF.

This clonotype was counted a few times. This chain joins TRBV4-3 and TRBJ2-5, with a possible D match to TRBD2 (6 bases). CDR3 length equals 16 residues. Trimming removed 4 bases from V and 5 bases from J, with 20 bases in between. Germline values: CDR1 LGHNA, CDR2 YSLEER. CDR3 amino acids: CASSPGRRGYAETQYF. CDR3 nucleotide sequence: TGCGCCAGCAGCCCAGGGCGGAGGGGTTATGCGGAGACCCAGTACTTC.

With regard to this clonotype: A junction end diverges from the germline sequence, so it may reflect a read error. The V call is TRBV14, the J call TRBJ2-1; D may be TRBD1 (6 bases). CDR3 size: 17 residues. Germline V gene data show CDR1 as SGHDN and CDR2 as FVKESK. As DNA, the CDR3 is TGTGCCAGCAGCCAAGGGAACAGGGCTGGGGCCTACAATAAGCAGTTCTTC. Its protein product is CASSQGNRAGAYNKQFF.

There are a few counts of this clonotype. The chain joins TRBV20-1 to TRBJ2-7; no clear D gene. The V gene lost 5 bases and the J gene lost 2 bases, with 10 bases spanning the gap. The CDR3 sequence is 12 residues long. CDR1 and CDR2 (germline): DFQATT, SNEGSKA (reference sequence). CDR3 bases: TGCAGTGCTTCGGTCCGACCCTACGAGCAGTACTTC. Amino acid sequence: CSASVRPYEQYF.

There are a few counts of this clonotype. The CDR3 sequence is CSASGTLAGRVDTQYF. In DNA, the CDR3 is TGCAGTGCTAGTGGCACACTAGCGGGAAGGGTAGATACGCAGTATTTT. This chain uses TRBV20-1 with TRBJ2-3, with TRBD2 matching 10 bases. The CDR3 is made up of 16 amino acids. Germline assignment: CDR1 DFQATT and CDR2 SNEGSKA (reference sequence). J was trimmed by 5 bases and V by 3 bases; bases with no gene match: 11.

The chain joins TRBV7-9 to TRBJ2-1; TRBD2 matches 9 bases. Trimming took 7 bases from V and 8 from J; bases not matched to a gene: 15. This CDR3 is built from 16 residues. Germline lookup yields CDR1 SEHNR and CDR2 FQNEAQ (reference sequence). CDR3 protein: CASILRREGGLHEQFF. The CDR3 DNA is TGTGCCAGCATCCTCCGGCGGGAGGGAGGTCTCCATGAGCAGTTCTTC.

This clonotype has just a few counts. CDR3 sequence reads: CSALGQDMNTEAFF. The CDR3 DNA is TGCAGTGCTCTGGGACAGGACATGAACACTGAAGCTTTCTTT. V gene TRBV20-1 combines with J gene TRBJ1-1; 8 positions match TRBD1. The CDR3 is made up of 14 amino acids. Looked up from germline, CDR1 is DFQATT and CDR2 is SNEGSKA (reference sequence). Trimming at V came to 5 bases and at J to 0 bases, leaving 5 bases not matched to a gene.

V gene TRBV20-1 combines with J gene TRBJ2-7, with 9 bases matching TRBD2. Trimming at V came to 3 bases and at J to 4 bases, leaving 4 bases not matched to a gene. This CDR3 has 13 amino acids. The germline V gene encodes CDR1 DFQATT and CDR2 SNEGSKA (reference sequence). CDR3 bases: TGCAGTGCTAGTCTAGCGGGACGTTACGAGCAGTACTTC. As protein: CSASLAGRYEQYF.

In this sample, this clonotype turned up a few times. This chain connects TRBV10-3 to TRBJ2-5, with a weak D call TRBD1 (5 bases). Trimming left V 0 bases short and J 1 base short, with 6 bases between. The CDR3 sequence is 14 residues long. The germline gives CDR1 ENHRY, CDR2 SYGVKD. The CDR3, as DNA: TGTGCCATCAGTGAGTCAGGGGTCCAAGAGACCCAGTACTTC. It translates to CAISESGVQETQYF.